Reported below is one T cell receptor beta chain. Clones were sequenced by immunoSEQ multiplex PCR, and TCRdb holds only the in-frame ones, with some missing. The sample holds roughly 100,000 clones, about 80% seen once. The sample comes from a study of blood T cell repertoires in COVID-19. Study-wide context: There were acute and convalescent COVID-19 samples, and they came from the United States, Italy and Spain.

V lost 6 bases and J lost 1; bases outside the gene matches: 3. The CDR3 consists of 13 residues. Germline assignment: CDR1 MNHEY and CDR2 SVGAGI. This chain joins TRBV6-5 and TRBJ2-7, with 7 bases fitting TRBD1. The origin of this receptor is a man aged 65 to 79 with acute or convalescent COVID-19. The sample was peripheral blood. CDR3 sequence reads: CASSLGQSYEQYF. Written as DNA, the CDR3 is TGTGCCAGCAGCCTGGGACAGTCCTACGAGCAGTACTTC.